This TCR beta chain came from a study of blood T cell repertoires in COVID-19 (dated by TCRdb to about 2020). Context from the whole study: Samples from collaborators originated in the United States, Italy and Spain and spanned both the acute and convalescent phases of COVID-19. The prospective study material was composed of cDNA or gDNA derived from T cells, B-cell-depleted T cells, or PBMCs. The dataset comprised deeply sampled blood TCRbeta repertoires from subjects exposed to, actively infected with, or recovered from COVID-19. The repertoires were released in a freely available public database meant as a resource for research on the immune response to SARS-CoV-2. The samples were drawn from two sources: the first 160 participants of the ongoing ImmuneRACE study, and about 1,300 subjects contributed by 6 global collaborators. Sample metadata almost always included a de-identified subject ID, COVID-19 status, age in years and sex. Where available, HLA class I and class II types were taken from metadata supplied by the sample provider and were not determined by assay-based typing. Study-level results and caveats: The amount of clinical and demographic metadata varied by source and participant and was provided uncurated.

This clone was recorded many times. No cognate antigen has been identified for it. Per-nucleotide qualities are absent, and no much larger clonotype sits a single base away. TCRbeta CDR3 regions were amplified from genomic DNA by means of the immunoSEQ Assay, a bias-controlled multiplex PCR. Per the original workflow: The number of nucleated cells in each sample was estimated by amplification of reference gene primers within the assay. To quantify the absolute abundance of each unique TCRbeta CDR3 rearrangement, sequence reads were collapsed and filtered. Productive Simpson clonality was computed per sample as the square root of Simpson's diversity index over productive rearrangements. What TCRdb holds here is the immuneACCESS table cut down to in-frame rearrangements. Part of the clones is not present; checked against another copy, under half of the missing clones reflect an unresolved V gene, and the others are unexplained. V and J calls and clone size are given by that table; D and trimming were obtained from the DNA. The sample data list approximately 61,000 clones, and 65% to 80% of these were observed just once. Jointly, the top ten make up 5.5% of the sample.

CDR1 and CDR2 are read off the germline V gene as SNHLY and FYNNEI. Reading from cysteine to phenylalanine, the CDR3 counts 16 amino acids. The retained sequence is limited to the CDR3, 48 bases, with the frame set at the first base. Ends trimmed: V by 2 bases, J by 6 bases; bases unmatched to a gene: 7. Whole blood was collected in K2EDTA tubes by collaborating institutions according to the institutions' own protocols. For TCRbeta analysis, collaborators shipped samples as frozen whole blood, isolated PBMCs, or DNA extracted from either of those sample types. The sample was peripheral blood. Recombination connected TRBV2 to TRBJ1-2, and 12 junction bases match TRBD1. The receptor was derived from a woman in her 70s with acute or convalescent COVID-19. The CDR3 region: CASSEWDRGRPDGYTF. The DNA sequence is given as TGTGCCAGCAGTGAATGGGACAGGGGGCGCCCCGATGGCTACACCTTC.